Shown below are 2 T cell receptor beta chains from a single sample sequenced in a study of blood T cells in healthy people across ages. Sample-barcoded 5' priming and a J-beta primer mix drove a second PCR of roughly 6 to 12 cycles. TCRdb ran MiXCR on the 5' RACE reads and lists one entry per CDR3 protein. This sample has about 1.5 million distinct CDR3 sequences, with around 39% found just once. Material for sequencing was blood. These receptors were collected from a woman aged 18-29 years in good health.

This clonotype has only a few counts. The chain uses TRBV2 and TRBJ1-2; D uncertain. In germline, CDR1 is SNHLY, CDR2 FYNNEI. The CDR3 has 14 amino acids. V was trimmed by 8 bases and J by 2 bases, leaving 15 bases between them. Here the CDR3 reads CASGALPPNYGYTF. In DNA form, the CDR3 reads TGTGCCAGCGGAGCACTACCCCCAAACTATGGCTACACCTTC.

The count of this clonotype is one. Written as DNA, the CDR3 is TGTGCCAGCGTACGACGGGGCCCTGGAAACACCATATATTTT. Its protein product is CASVRRGPGNTIYF. This chain uses TRBV6-5 with TRBJ1-3, with D possibly being TRBD1 (5 bases). The germline gives CDR1 MNHEY, CDR2 SVGAGI. Trimming took off 8 bases at V and 2 bases at J, with 13 bases between the two ends. This CDR3 is 14 amino acids long.